The clone carrying this T cell receptor beta chain appeared a few times. Its specificity is unknown. This CDR3 comprises 16 residues. V was shortened by 3 bases and J by 9 bases, with 18 bases between the two germline ends. Germline CDR1 reads LNHDA; CDR2 reads SQIVND (reference sequence). The data were obtained in a study of STAT5B mutations in CD4+ large granular lymphocyte leukemia. Repertoires were generated with immunoSEQ multiplex PCR, while TCRdb's copy carries only in-frame clones and drops some. This repertoire shows 35,000 or so clones, over 65% found once; its top ten account for 2.5% to 3%. Overall study results and limits: Top patient clones used TRBV06 genes more often: 8/27 versus 2/35 in controls. No patients shared main leukemic clonotypes, though around 25% appeared at low frequency elsewhere.

The TCR was taken from a human donor in good health. Material for sequencing was CD4+ T cells from blood buffy coats. The chain combines TRBV19 with TRBJ1-6; D not resolved. The CDR3 protein is CASSISASSFSSPLHF. DNA of the CDR3: TGTGCCAGTAGTATTTCGGCCTCATCCTTTTCTTCACCCCTCCACTTT.